Each of the 12 T cell receptor beta chains below was sequenced from the same sample in a study of T cells in Graves' hyperthyroidism and ophthalmopathy (dated by TCRdb to about 2019). Libraries were constructed by multiplex PCR. TCRdb shows the sequencer as Illumina HiSeq 2000. The TCR beta CDR3 regions were amplified from RNA transcripts. A first-round RT-PCR of the TCR CDR3 used the HTBI primer set with the Qiagen OneStep RT-PCR kit. Through fastp at Q25 and MiXCR, TCRdb rebuilt clones from the public reads, retaining in-frame beta chains. Rows with a matching CDR3 protein are joined into one entry that keeps the most common DNA and genes. In this sample the table shows approximately 400,000 distinct CDR3 sequences, 15% to 19% of which occur a single time. The ten largest clonotypes hold roughly 7.4% of the sample. Sequenced sample: blood. Receptors originate from a woman under 30 with Graves' hyperthyroidism.

This clonotype was observed at least ten times. The J gene is TRBJ1-5, the V gene TRBV12-3 or TRBV12-4, with 7 bases identical to TRBD1. This CDR3 spans 14 amino acids. The J segment lost 5 bases and the V segment lost 2 bases, leaving 3 bases of the junction unmatched. The CDR3 loop reads CASSLNRGDQPQHF. The CDR3 DNA sequence: TGTGCCAGCAGTTTAAACAGGGGTGATCAGCCCCAGCATTTT.

This clonotype was observed a few times. This chain connects TRBV20-1 to TRBJ2-1; D is unclear. The CDR3 is 13 residues long. Germline V gene sequence: CDR1 DFQATT, CDR2 SNEGSKA (reference sequence). Trimming shortened V by 0 bases and J by 4 bases, and 7 bases separated the two germline ends. CDR3 in amino acids: CSARDALYNEQFF. CDR3 coding DNA: TGCAGTGCTAGAGATGCGTTGTACAATGAGCAGTTCTTC.

This clonotype was counted many times. The V gene is TRBV7-3, the J gene TRBJ1-4; D is unresolved. The germline V and J ends were trimmed by 0 bases and 2 bases, with 10 bases remaining between them. Germline values: CDR1 SGHTA, CDR2 FQGTGA. The CDR3 extends over 16 amino acids. This CDR3 reads CASSLTGPGTNEKLFF. In DNA, the CDR3 is TGTGCCAGCAGCTTAACCGGGCCCGGGACTAATGAAAAACTGTTTTTT.

Comment on this clonotype: The missing conserved phenylalanine or tryptophan at the end of this CDR3 makes a read error likely. The J gene is TRBJ1-5, the V gene TRBV2; no clear D. There are 13 residues in the CDR3. The germline V and J ends were trimmed by 8 bases and 4 bases, with 12 bases remaining between them. The V gene's germline CDR1 is SNHLY and CDR2 FYNNEI. CDR3 protein: CASGRRLNQPQHL. The CDR3 nucleotides read TGTGCCAGCGGACGACGGCTGAATCAGCCCCAGCATCTT.

The sample holds many counts of this clonotype. This rearrangement joins TRBV12-3 or TRBV12-4 to TRBJ1-2; possible D gene TRBD1, 5 bases. V was clipped by 4 bases and J by 7 bases, with 19 bases between them. There are 15 residues in the CDR3. The CDR3 here is CASSSALQGTGGYTF. The CDR3 DNA reads TGTGCCAGCAGTTCGGCTTTGCAGGGTACAGGTGGCTACACCTTC.

This clonotype was detected only a few times. The chain uses TRBV28 and TRBJ1-6; tentatively, D is TRBD1 (5 bases). Germline CDR1 MDHEN, CDR2 SYDVKM. The CDR3 extends over 14 amino acids. Between the trimmed V and J ends, which lost 2 bases and 7 bases, there was a span of 9 bases. The CDR3 region has the DNA TGTGCCAGCAGTTTAGAGCCAGGGAATTCACCCCTCCACTTT. Residues: CASSLEPGNSPLHF.

Many counts were recorded for this clonotype. The chain employs TRBV3-1 and TRBJ2-7; D gene uncertain. CDR3 length: 17 amino acids. Between the trimmed V and J ends, which lost 1 base and 1 base, there was a span of 17 bases. CDR1 is LGHDT and CDR2 is YNNKEL in the germline V gene (reference sequence). CDR3 sequence (DNA): TGTGCCAGCAGCCAAGTTATGGGCGGCCGGTATTCCTACGAGCAGTACTTC. It translates to CASSQVMGGRYSYEQYF.

This clonotype was seen many times. The rearrangement uses TRBV5-1 and TRBJ2-7; a weak D match, TRBD1 (5 bases). V lost 1 base and J lost 0, with 20 bases in between. Germline CDR1 and CDR2: SGHRS and YFSETQ. The CDR3 spans 18 residues. CDR3: CASSLHYPRTPSSYEQYF. CDR3 in DNA: TGCGCCAGCAGCTTGCACTATCCACGGACACCGAGCTCCTACGAGCAGTACTTC.

This clonotype was seen a handful of times. V and J are TRBV11-2 and TRBJ1-1, with D possibly matching TRBD1 (5 bases). Trimming stripped 0 bases from V and 4 bases from J, with 15 bases between. CDR1 is SGHAT, CDR2 FQNNGV, per germline. The CDR3 extends over 16 amino acids. CDR3 region: CASSLDNWGTGTEAFF. CDR3 bases: TGTGCCAGCAGCTTAGATAACTGGGGCACCGGCACTGAAGCTTTCTTT. The complete variable domain, with remaining parts taken from reference TRBV11-2 and TRBJ1-1, reads EAGVAQSPRYKIIEKRQSVAFWCNPISGHATLYWYQQILGQGPKLLIQFQNNGVVDDSQLPKDRFSAERLKGVDSTLKIQPAKLEDSAVYLCASSLDNWGTGTEAFFGQGTRLTVV.

This clonotype was recorded at least ten times. CDR3 sequence: CSAQLGYEQYF. The CDR3 nucleotides read TGCAGTGCCCAGCTCGGATACGAGCAGTACTTC. This chain joins TRBV20-1 and TRBJ2-7; D ambiguous. The V and J ends lost 6 bases and 4 bases respectively, with 10 bases between them. CDR3 size: 11 residues. Germline loops: CDR1 DFQATT, CDR2 SNEGSKA (reference sequence).

At least ten counts were recorded for this clonotype. The V gene is TRBV20-1, the J gene TRBJ2-5, with TRBD2 as a possible D gene (6 bases). Trimming took 6 bases from V and 5 from J, leaving 16 bases between them. Germline V gene sequence: CDR1 DFQATT, CDR2 SNEGSKA (reference sequence). There are 13 residues in the CDR3. The CDR3 loop reads CSAGDSKGETQYF. For the CDR3, the DNA is TGCAGTGCGGGGGACTCTAAGGGGGAGACCCAGTACTTC.

This clonotype was recorded many times. The V and J genes are TRBV6-1 and TRBJ1-2; 10 bases are shared with TRBD1. This CDR3 has 16 amino acids. Looked up from germline, CDR1 is MNHNS and CDR2 is SASEGT. V lost 5 bases to trimming and J lost 4 bases; unmatched junction nucleotides: 10. CDR3 protein: CASSFIRTGGTYGYTF. CDR3 nucleotide sequence: TGTGCCAGCAGTTTCATTAGGACAGGGGGTACCTATGGCTACACCTTC.